This T cell receptor (beta chain) was sequenced during a study of T cell changes during pregnancy in multiple sclerosis. Looked up from germline, CDR1 is SGHTA and CDR2 is FQGTGA. CDR3 length equals 19 residues. Germline trimming cut 0 bases from V and 4 bases from J; bases unmatched to any gene: 13. Profiling relied on immunoSEQ multiplex PCR, and the TCRdb table lists in-frame clones only, not all of them. This table holds around 70,000 clones, just over 90% found once. The rearrangement links TRBV7-3 to TRBJ2-3; 10 bases are shared with TRBD2. The TCR was taken from a female donor in good health, enrolled as a control in a pregnancy study. Specimen: peripheral blood, collected in the second trimester of pregnancy. As DNA, the CDR3 is TGTGCCAGCAGCTTAACTGGTGATAGCGGGGGGCTGGGCGCAGATACGCAGTATTTT. Amino acids: CASSLTGDSGGLGADTQYF.